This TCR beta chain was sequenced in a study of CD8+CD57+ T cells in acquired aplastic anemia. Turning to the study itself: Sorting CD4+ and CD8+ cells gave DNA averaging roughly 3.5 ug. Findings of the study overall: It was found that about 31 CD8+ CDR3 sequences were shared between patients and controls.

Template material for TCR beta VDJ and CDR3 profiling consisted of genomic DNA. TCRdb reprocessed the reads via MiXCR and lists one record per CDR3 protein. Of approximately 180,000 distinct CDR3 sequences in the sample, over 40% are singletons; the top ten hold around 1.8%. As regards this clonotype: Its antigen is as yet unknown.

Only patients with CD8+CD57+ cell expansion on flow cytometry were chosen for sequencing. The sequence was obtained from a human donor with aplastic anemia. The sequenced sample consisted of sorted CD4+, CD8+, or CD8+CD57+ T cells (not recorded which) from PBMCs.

The CDR3 nucleotides are TGTGCCAGCAGCTTAGGGGACACAACCTATGGCTACACCTTC. This encodes CASSLGDTTYGYTF. The chain recombines TRBV5-6 with TRBJ1-2, with D maybe TRBD1 (6 bases). The CDR3 has 14 amino acids. Germline V CDR1 and CDR2: SGHDT, YYEEEE. V was clipped by 2 bases and J by 4 bases, with 12 bases between them. The whole variable domain, remainder taken from reference TRBV5-6 and TRBJ1-2, is DAGVTQSPTHLIKTRGQQVTLRCSPKSGHDTVSWYQQALGQGPQFIFQYYEEEERQRGNFPDRFSGHQFPNYSSELNVNALLLGDSALYLCASSLGDTTYGYTFGSGTRLTVV.